This TCR beta chain was retrieved from a study of OX40 agonist ivuxolimab in advanced cancers. Study-level information: Ivuxolimab was administered intravenously to patients at 0.01 to 10 mg/kg every 2 weeks. Whole-study results and caveats: At 0.1 to 3.0 mg/kg, CD4+ and CD8+ blood T cells expanded clonally by week 6. Near-lowest levels of clonal expansion characterized partial responders at 0.1-3.0 mg/kg.

Concerning this clone: Its antigen is unknown. Other DNA sequences within the sample encode an identical CDR3.

The V gene end was trimmed by 5 bases and the J gene end by 5 bases; junction bases not matched to a gene: 4. In germline, CDR1 is MDHEN, CDR2 SYDVKM. CDR3 size: 14 residues. Assay: immunoSEQ multiplex PCR; the TCRdb copy retains only in-frame clones and omits some. The repertoire has around 71,000 clones, around 86% of them found once; the top ten carry 1.1%. The source of this sequence is an adult with an advanced solid tumor such as melanoma, head and neck, liver or kidney cancer. The chain carries TRBV28 and TRBJ2-2; 8 bases are a match to TRBD2. The material was CD4+ or CD8+ T cells sorted from blood, obtained in a trial of the OX40 agonist ivuxolimab. CDR3 sequence (DNA): TGTGCCAGCAGTATTAGCGGGAATACCGGGGAGCTGTTTTTT. Its protein product is CASSISGNTGELFF.